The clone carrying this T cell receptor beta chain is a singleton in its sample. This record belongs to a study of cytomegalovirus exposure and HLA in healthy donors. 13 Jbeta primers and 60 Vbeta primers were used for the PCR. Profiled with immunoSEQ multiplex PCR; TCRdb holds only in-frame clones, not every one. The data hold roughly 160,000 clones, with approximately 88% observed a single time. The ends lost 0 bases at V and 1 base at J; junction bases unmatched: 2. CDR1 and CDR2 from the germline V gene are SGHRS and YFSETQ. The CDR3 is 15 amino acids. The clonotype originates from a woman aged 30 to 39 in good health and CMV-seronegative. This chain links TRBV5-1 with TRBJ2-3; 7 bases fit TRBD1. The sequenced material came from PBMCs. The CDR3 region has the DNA TGCGCCAGCAGCTTGGAGGGGGCCGGCACAGATACGCAGTATTTT. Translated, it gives CASSLEGAGTDTQYF.